Listed below are T cell receptor beta chains from one sample, sequenced in a study of T-cell memory formation after mild COVID-19. Via MiXCR, TCRdb re-called the 5' RACE reads, giving one row per CDR3 protein. The sample has a few hundred thousand distinct CDR3 sequences; approximately 21% are singletons. What was sequenced was PBMCs or a T cell subset sorted from them (not recorded which). The receptors shown here come from an adult woman who had mild COVID-19 (a few samples of this study predate the infection). Cell type and time point are not known. The CDR3 runs from the conserved cysteine through the conserved F or W. The order of the fields is J gene, V gene, clone size, D gene, CDR3 DNA, CDR3 protein. D genes are given only for firm matches. Not all rows give a size; the values are once, few, many and, for expanded clones, a class.

J: TRBJ2-5
V: TRBV5-1
size: few
D: TRBD2
DNA: TGCGCCAGCAGCGGAGCGGGGATTTTAGAGACCCAGTACTTC
CDR3: CASSGAGILETQYF

J: TRBJ2-3
V: TRBV7-8
size: few
D: NA
DNA: TGTGCCAGCAGCTTAGTTCGCAGGGCAGATACGCAGTATTTT
CDR3: CASSLVRRADTQYF

J: TRBJ2-1
V: TRBV19
size: NA
D: TRBD2
DNA: TGTGCTTGTCAAGCGGGAGGGGACTACAATGAGCAGTTCTTC
CDR3: CACQAGGDYNEQFF

J: TRBJ2-7
V: TRBV18
size: few
D: NA
DNA: TGTGCCAGCTCTAATCTAGGGGCAGGGACCTCCTACGAGCAGTACTTC
CDR3: CASSNLGAGTSYEQYF

J: TRBJ2-1
V: TRBV20-1
size: NA
D: TRBD2
DNA: TGCAGTGCTCCTCGCCCAGCGGGAAGGGCCTACAATGAGCAGTTCTTC
CDR3: CSAPRPAGRAYNEQFF

J: TRBJ2-2
V: TRBV12-3/TRBV12-4
size: few
D: NA
DNA: TGTGCCAGCAGCAACCGGGCCCCAAACACCGGGGAGCTGTTTTTT
CDR3: CASSNRAPNTGELFF

J: TRBJ1-2
V: TRBV15
size: few
D: NA
DNA: TGTGCCACCAGCAGAGGAGGAGGCTATGGCTACACCTTC
CDR3: CATSRGGGYGYTF

J: TRBJ2-6
V: TRBV28
size: NA
D: NA
DNA: TGTGCCAGCAGTTTGGTCCGGGGAACCGGGGCCAACGTCCTGACTTTC
CDR3: CASSLVRGTGANVLTF

J: TRBJ2-1
V: TRBV2
size: few
D: NA
DNA: TGTGCCGGCCGGGATCAAAACAATGAGCAGTTCTTC
CDR3: CAGRDQNNEQFF

J: TRBJ2-7
V: TRBV18
size: NA
D: TRBD2
DNA: TGTGCCAGCTCGCCTTCGGGACTAGCGGGCGTCTACGAGCAGTACTTC
CDR3: CASSPSGLAGVYEQYF

J: TRBJ1-1
V: TRBV5-6
size: NA
D: NA
DNA: TGTGCCAGCAGCTCCCGGGGCAGCGTAGAAGCTTTCTTT
CDR3: CASSSRGSVEAFF

J: TRBJ1-1
V: TRBV5-6
size: NA
D: NA
DNA: TGTGCCAGCAGCTTCGGGACTCATGAAGCTTTCTTT
CDR3: CASSFGTHEAFF

J: TRBJ2-7
V: TRBV3-1
size: few
D: NA
DNA: TGTGCCAGCAGCGGGGGGAAGGGGTACGAGCAGTACTTC
CDR3: CASSGGKGYEQYF

J: TRBJ2-5
V: TRBV20-1
size: many
D: TRBD2
DNA: TGCGGACTAAAGCGGGAGTCGACGGAGACCCAGTACTTC
CDR3: CGLKRESTETQYF

J: TRBJ2-1
V: TRBV29-1
size: few
D: NA
DNA: TGCAGCGTTGAGGACCCCAATGAGCAGTTCTTC
CDR3: CSVEDPNEQFF

J: TRBJ1-2
V: TRBV9
size: NA
D: NA
DNA: TGTGCCAGCAGCGTAGGGGAATGGAAGGCCTATGGCTACACCTTC
CDR3: CASSVGEWKAYGYTF

J: TRBJ2-1
V: TRBV5-1
size: NA
D: NA
DNA: TGCGCCAGCAGCTTGGAAGGTAGCAATGAGCAGTTCTTC
CDR3: CASSLEGSNEQFF

J: TRBJ2-5
V: TRBV7-8
size: few
D: TRBD1
DNA: TGTGCCAGCAGCTTAAGGGGACAGATCCAAGAGACCCAGTACTTC
CDR3: CASSLRGQIQETQYF

J: TRBJ1-4
V: TRBV24-1
size: NA
D: NA
DNA: TGTGCCACCAGCCGGGAGGATGAAAAACTGTTTTTT
CDR3: CATSREDEKLFF

J: TRBJ1-1
V: TRBV7-8
size: NA
D: NA
DNA: TGTGCCAGCAGCCCGATAGGACGGCTGGGGGTGAACACTGAAGCTTTCTTT
CDR3: CASSPIGRLGVNTEAFF

J: TRBJ2-7
V: TRBV4-1
size: many
D: TRBD1
DNA: TGCGCCAGCAGCCAAGAGGACAGGGTTGGAGTCGACGAGCAGTACTTC
CDR3: CASSQEDRVGVDEQYF

J: TRBJ2-6
V: TRBV6-5
size: NA
D: NA
DNA: TGTGCCAGCAGTTGGATCGGACAGCTGGACGGGGCCAACGTCCTGACTTTC
CDR3: CASSWIGQLDGANVLTF

J: TRBJ2-7
V: TRBV7-2
size: many
D: NA
DNA: TGTGCCAGCAGCCGGGATACCTACGAGCAGTACTTC
CDR3: CASSRDTYEQYF

J: TRBJ2-7
V: TRBV7-3
size: NA
D: TRBD2
DNA: TGTGCCAGCAGCTTAAGTAGCGGGGGGCACCCTAGGGAGCAGTACTTC
CDR3: CASSLSSGGHPREQYF

J: TRBJ1-2
V: TRBV30
size: few
D: NA
DNA: TGTGCCTGGAGCTGGACAAGTTCAGGCTACACCTTC
CDR3: CAWSWTSSGYTF

J: TRBJ2-5
V: TRBV4-2
size: NA
D: NA
DNA: TGTGCCAGCAGCCAAGGGTTGAGGAGTACACAAGAGACCCAGTACTTC
CDR3: CASSQGLRSTQETQYF

J: TRBJ2-3
V: TRBV6-2/TRBV6-3
size: few
D: TRBD2
DNA: TGTGCCACCATCCTAGCGGGCACAGATACGCAGTATTTT
CDR3: CATILAGTDTQYF

J: TRBJ2-5
V: TRBV30
size: few
D: NA
DNA: TGTGCCTGGAGTCCTCTGTCCAGGCGGGCGGAGACCCAGTACTTC
CDR3: CAWSPLSRRAETQYF

J: TRBJ2-2
V: TRBV7-2
size: NA
D: NA
DNA: TGTGCCAGCAGCCGGGAAATCCTAACCGGGGAGCTGTTTTTT
CDR3: CASSREILTGELFF

J: TRBJ1-2
V: TRBV7-3
size: NA
D: TRBD1
DNA: TGTGCCAGCAGCCTGTTGGGCAGGGGGCAAGAAGGCTACACCTTC
CDR3: CASSLLGRGQEGYTF

J: TRBJ2-1
V: TRBV7-9
size: NA
D: NA
DNA: TGTGCCAGCAGCTTAGACTCGGGGGAGCAGTTCTTC
CDR3: CASSLDSGEQFF

J: TRBJ2-5
V: TRBV5-5
size: NA
D: TRBD1
DNA: TGTGCCAGCAGCTTGGGACAGGGGGCGCGCGAGGAGACCCAGTACTTC
CDR3: CASSLGQGAREETQYF

J: TRBJ1-1
V: TRBV7-9
size: NA
D: NA
DNA: TGTGCCAGCAGCTTAGGTTGGAGGGACACTGAAGCTTTCTTT
CDR3: CASSLGWRDTEAFF

J: TRBJ2-7
V: TRBV10-3
size: NA
D: NA
DNA: TGTGCCATCAGTGAGTCGACCAGGGGGCAGTACTTC
CDR3: CAISESTRGQYF

J: TRBJ2-3
V: TRBV24-1
size: NA
D: TRBD2
DNA: TGTGCCACCAGTGACCCGGGACTAGCGGGGGCCCATACGCAGTATTTT
CDR3: CATSDPGLAGAHTQYF

J: TRBJ1-2
V: TRBV27
size: NA
D: NA
DNA: TGTGCCAGCAGTTTAATACGGGGCTATGGCTACACCTTC
CDR3: CASSLIRGYGYTF

J: TRBJ2-3
V: TRBV18
size: NA
D: TRBD2
DNA: TGTGCCAGCTCACCGCGGGAGGGCCGCGATACGCAGTATTTT
CDR3: CASSPREGRDTQYF

J: TRBJ2-5
V: TRBV7-2
size: NA
D: NA
DNA: TGTGCCAGCAGCTTCCAGACGGGATTACAAGAGACCCAGTACTTC
CDR3: CASSFQTGLQETQYF

J: TRBJ2-7
V: TRBV7-2
size: NA
D: TRBD2
DNA: TGTGCCAGCAGCATGCCTAGCGGGAGGGCAGGGCAGTACTTC
CDR3: CASSMPSGRAGQYF

J: TRBJ2-1
V: TRBV12-3/TRBV12-4
size: NA
D: NA
DNA: TGTGCCAGCAGTTTGGACGGTGCCTCCTACAATGAGCAGTTCTTC
CDR3: CASSLDGASYNEQFF

J: TRBJ2-1
V: TRBV29-1
size: NA
D: TRBD2
DNA: TGCAGCGTTGAAGAAGGACTAGCGCATCCCGATGAGCAGTTCTTC
CDR3: CSVEEGLAHPDEQFF

J: TRBJ1-1
V: TRBV9
size: many
D: NA
DNA: TGTGCCAGCAGCCCTACCGGGCTGAACACTGAAGCTTTCTTT
CDR3: CASSPTGLNTEAFF

J: TRBJ2-1
V: TRBV15
size: few
D: NA
DNA: TGTGCCACCGGCCCGGGGCCCTACAATGAGCAGTTCTTC
CDR3: CATGPGPYNEQFF

J: TRBJ2-3
V: TRBV5-1
size: many
D: NA
DNA: TGCGCCAGCAGCTCCACCGGGACTAGAGGGGGCAGCACAGATACGCAGTATTTT
CDR3: CASSSTGTRGGSTDTQYF

J: TRBJ1-6
V: TRBV19
size: NA
D: NA
DNA: TGTGCCAGTAGTTCATCGGCTTGGGGCTCACCCCTCCACTTT
CDR3: CASSSSAWGSPLHF

J: TRBJ1-2
V: TRBV5-1
size: NA
D: NA
DNA: TGCGCCAGCAGCTTGACGTCCGGGACTCAAGAGAACTATGGCTACACCTTC
CDR3: CASSLTSGTQENYGYTF

J: TRBJ1-2
V: TRBV24-1
size: few
D: TRBD1
DNA: TGTGCCACCAGTACAGGGGGCGGCCCCACCCCATTCTATGGCTACACCTTC
CDR3: CATSTGGGPTPFYGYTF

J: TRBJ2-4
V: TRBV2
size: NA
D: NA
DNA: TGTGCCAGCAGTTTACAGGGAATAAAGAACATTCAGTACTTC
CDR3: CASSLQGIKNIQYF

J: TRBJ2-2
V: TRBV20-1
size: NA
D: TRBD2
DNA: TGCAGTGCTCTATCGGGACTAACCGGGGAGCTGTTTTTT
CDR3: CSALSGLTGELFF

J: TRBJ2-1
V: TRBV20-1
size: NA
D: TRBD2
DNA: TGCAGTGCCCAAGGCCCCGGGACTAGCGGGGGCAACAATGAGCAGTTCTTC
CDR3: CSAQGPGTSGGNNEQFF

J: TRBJ2-7
V: TRBV19
size: many
D: TRBD1
DNA: TGTGCCAGTAGTACCCTAGAGGGGGACAGTTACGAGCAGTACTTC
CDR3: CASSTLEGDSYEQYF

J: TRBJ2-3
V: TRBV3-1
size: few
D: TRBD2
DNA: TGTGCCAGCAGCCAAACTAGCGGGGGGTTCGCCAATACGCAGTATTTT
CDR3: CASSQTSGGFANTQYF

J: TRBJ2-2
V: TRBV11-3
size: NA
D: TRBD1
DNA: TGTGCCAGCAGCTTAGGCACCGGGACAGGGGGTTCCGGGGAGCTGTTTTTT
CDR3: CASSLGTGTGGSGELFF